This T cell receptor beta chain was captured by sequencing in a study of blood T cell repertoires in COVID-19. The wider study: Sites in the United States, Italy and Spain provided acute and convalescent COVID-19 samples. In each case, the material was cDNA or gDNA derived from T cells, B-cell-depleted T cells, or PBMCs.

Germline CDR1 reads SGHTA; CDR2 reads FQGNSA. This CDR3 has 15 amino acids. The V gene end was trimmed by 7 bases and the J gene end by 0 bases; junction bases not matched to a gene: 3. Original processing notes: For nucleated cells, counts were estimated from reference gene primer amplification. TCRdb keeps only in-frame clones here, not all; method: immunoSEQ multiplex PCR. The V and J calls and clone size were taken over from that table, and D and trimming were inferred from the DNA. The sample lists about 130,000 clones; 81% were seen once. This receptor was identified in a woman in her sixties with active or convalescent COVID-19. The sequencing sample was made of peripheral blood. The chain is built from TRBV7-2 and TRBJ2-2, with 9 bases identical to TRBD2. CDR3: CASNPSGTNTGELFF. For the CDR3, the DNA is TGTGCCAGCAACCCTAGCGGGACGAACACCGGGGAGCTGTTTTTT.